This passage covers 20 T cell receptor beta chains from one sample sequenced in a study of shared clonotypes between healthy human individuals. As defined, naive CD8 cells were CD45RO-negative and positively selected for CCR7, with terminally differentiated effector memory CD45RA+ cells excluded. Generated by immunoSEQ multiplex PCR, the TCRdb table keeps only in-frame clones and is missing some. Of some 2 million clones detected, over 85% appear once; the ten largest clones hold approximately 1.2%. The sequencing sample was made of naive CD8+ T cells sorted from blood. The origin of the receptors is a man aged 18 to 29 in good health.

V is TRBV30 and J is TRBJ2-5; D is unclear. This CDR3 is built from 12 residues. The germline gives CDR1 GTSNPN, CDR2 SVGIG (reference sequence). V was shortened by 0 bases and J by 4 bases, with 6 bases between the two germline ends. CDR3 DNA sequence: TGTGCCTGGAGTGTTATTTTAGAGACCCAGTACTTC. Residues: CAWSVILETQYF.

In DNA, the CDR3 is TGTGCCAGCAGCCCAACTTGGGACCATATTAACGAGCAGTTCTTC. It translates to CASSPTWDHINEQFF. The chain joins TRBV7-9 to TRBJ2-1; D tentatively fits TRBD1 or TRBD2 (5 bases each). Germline V CDR1 and CDR2: SEHNR, FQNEAQ (reference sequence). V lost 5 bases and J lost 10, with 21 bases in between. This CDR3 spans 15 amino acids.

This CDR3 reads CASSVVTGGEVNYGYTF. Written as DNA, the CDR3 is TGTGCCAGCAGCGTAGTCACAGGGGGCGAAGTTAACTATGGCTACACCTTC. The chain joins TRBV9 to TRBJ1-2; 9 bases align to TRBD1. Germline CDR1 reads SGDLS; CDR2 reads YYNGEE. CDR3 length equals 17 residues. Trimming cost V 0 bases and J 1 base; bases outside gene matches: 7. The full variable domain, rest sourced from reference TRBV9 and TRBJ1-2, is DSGVTQTPKHLITATGQRVTLRCSPRSGDLSVYWYQQSLDQGLQFLIQYYNGEERAKGNILERFSAQQFPDLHSELNLSSLELGDSALYFCASSVVTGGEVNYGYTFGSGTRLTVV.

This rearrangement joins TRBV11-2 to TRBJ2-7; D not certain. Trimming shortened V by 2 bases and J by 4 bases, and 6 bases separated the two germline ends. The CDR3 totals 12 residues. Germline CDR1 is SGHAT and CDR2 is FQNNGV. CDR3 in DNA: TGTGCCAGCAGCTTAATCGGTTACGAGCAGTACTTC. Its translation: CASSLIGYEQYF.

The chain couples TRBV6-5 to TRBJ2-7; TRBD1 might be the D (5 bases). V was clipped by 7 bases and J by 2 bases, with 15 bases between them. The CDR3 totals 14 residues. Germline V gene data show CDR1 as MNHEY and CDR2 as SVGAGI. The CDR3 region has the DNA TGTGCCAGCACCAATCCAGGGAACCCCTACGAGCAGTACTTC. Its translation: CASTNPGNPYEQYF.

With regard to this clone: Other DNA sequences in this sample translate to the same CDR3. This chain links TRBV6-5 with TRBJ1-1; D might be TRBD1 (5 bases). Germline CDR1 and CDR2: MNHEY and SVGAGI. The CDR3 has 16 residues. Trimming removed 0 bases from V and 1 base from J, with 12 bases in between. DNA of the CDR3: TGTGCCAGCAGTTACTCTACCGGGACGGCGAACACTGAAGCTTTCTTT. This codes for CASSYSTGTANTEAFF.

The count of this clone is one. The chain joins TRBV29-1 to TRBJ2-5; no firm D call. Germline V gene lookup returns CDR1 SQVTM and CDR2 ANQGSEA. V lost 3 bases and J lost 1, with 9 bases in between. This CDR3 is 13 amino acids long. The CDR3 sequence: CSVDGPVQETQYF. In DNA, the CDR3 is TGCAGCGTTGATGGGCCAGTCCAAGAGACCCAGTACTTC. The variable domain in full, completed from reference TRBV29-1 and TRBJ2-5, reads SAVISQKPSRDICQRGTSLTIQCQVDSQVTMMFWYRQQPGQSLTLIATANQGSEATYESGFVIDKFPISRPNLTFSTLTVSNMSPEDSSIYLCSVDGPVQETQYFGPGTRLLVL.

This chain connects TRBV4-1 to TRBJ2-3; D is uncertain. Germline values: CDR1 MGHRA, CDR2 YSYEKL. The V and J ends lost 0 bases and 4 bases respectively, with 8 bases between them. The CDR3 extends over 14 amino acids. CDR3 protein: CASSQEPSADTQYF. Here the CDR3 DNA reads TGCGCCAGCAGCCAAGAACCCAGCGCAGATACGCAGTATTTT.

This CDR3 is CASSSRLSHNTEQFF. The CDR3 coding sequence is TGTGCCAGCAGCTCCCGACTCTCCCACAATACTGAGCAGTTCTTC. The chain combines TRBV13 with TRBJ2-1; D is ambiguous. Trimming shortened V by 4 bases and J by 9 bases, and 19 bases separated the two germline ends. There are 15 residues in the CDR3. Germline V CDR1 and CDR2: PRHDT, FYEKMQ (reference sequence).

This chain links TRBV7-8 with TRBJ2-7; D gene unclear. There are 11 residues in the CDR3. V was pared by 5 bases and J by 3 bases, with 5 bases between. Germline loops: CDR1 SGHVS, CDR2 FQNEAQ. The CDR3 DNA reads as TGTGCCAGCAGCCGTATCTACGAGCAGTACTTC. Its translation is CASSRIYEQYF.

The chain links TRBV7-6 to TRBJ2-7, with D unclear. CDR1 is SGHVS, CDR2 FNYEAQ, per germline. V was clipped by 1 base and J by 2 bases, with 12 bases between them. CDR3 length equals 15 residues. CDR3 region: CASSLEGMVPYEQYF. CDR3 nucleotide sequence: TGTGCCAGCAGCTTAGAGGGAATGGTCCCCTACGAGCAGTACTTC.

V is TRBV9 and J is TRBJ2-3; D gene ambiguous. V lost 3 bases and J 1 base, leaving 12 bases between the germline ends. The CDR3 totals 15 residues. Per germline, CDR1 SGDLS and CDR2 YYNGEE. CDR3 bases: TGTGCCAGCAGCGCACTCACCCAGCGCACAGATACGCAGTATTTT. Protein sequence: CASSALTQRTDTQYF.

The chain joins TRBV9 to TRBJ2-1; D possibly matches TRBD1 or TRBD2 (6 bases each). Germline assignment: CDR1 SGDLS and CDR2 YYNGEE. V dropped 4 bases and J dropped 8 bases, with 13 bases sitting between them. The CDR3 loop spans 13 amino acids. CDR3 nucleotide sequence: TGTGCCAGCAGCACTTCAGGGGAGGATGAGCAGTTCTTC. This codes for CASSTSGEDEQFF. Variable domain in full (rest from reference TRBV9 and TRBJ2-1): DSGVTQTPKHLITATGQRVTLRCSPRSGDLSVYWYQQSLDQGLQFLIQYYNGEERAKGNILERFSAQQFPDLHSELNLSSLELGDSALYFCASSTSGEDEQFFGPGTRLTVL.

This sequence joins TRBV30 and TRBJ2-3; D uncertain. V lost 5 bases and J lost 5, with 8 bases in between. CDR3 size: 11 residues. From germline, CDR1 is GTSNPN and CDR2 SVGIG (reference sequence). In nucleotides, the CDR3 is TGTGCCTGGTTCTCGGGAGATACGCAGTATTTT. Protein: CAWFSGDTQYF.

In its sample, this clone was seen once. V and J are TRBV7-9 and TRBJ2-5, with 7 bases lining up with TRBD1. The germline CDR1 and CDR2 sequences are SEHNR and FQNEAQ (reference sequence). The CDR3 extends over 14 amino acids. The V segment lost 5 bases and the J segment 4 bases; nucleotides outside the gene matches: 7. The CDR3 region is CASSPPQGLETQYF. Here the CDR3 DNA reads TGTGCCAGCAGCCCCCCACAGGGGCTAGAGACCCAGTACTTC.

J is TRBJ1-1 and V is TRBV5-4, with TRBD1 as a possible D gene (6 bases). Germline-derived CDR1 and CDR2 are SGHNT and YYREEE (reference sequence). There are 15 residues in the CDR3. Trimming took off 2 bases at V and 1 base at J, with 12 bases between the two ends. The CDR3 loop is CASSFLSRGNTEAFF. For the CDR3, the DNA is TGTGCCAGCAGCTTTTTGAGCAGGGGGAACACTGAAGCTTTCTTT.

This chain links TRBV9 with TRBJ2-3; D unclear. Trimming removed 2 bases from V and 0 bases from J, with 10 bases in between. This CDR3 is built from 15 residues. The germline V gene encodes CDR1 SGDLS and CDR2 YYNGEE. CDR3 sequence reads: CASSVGGYSTDTQYF. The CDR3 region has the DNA TGTGCCAGCAGCGTTGGTGGCTATAGCACAGATACGCAGTATTTT.

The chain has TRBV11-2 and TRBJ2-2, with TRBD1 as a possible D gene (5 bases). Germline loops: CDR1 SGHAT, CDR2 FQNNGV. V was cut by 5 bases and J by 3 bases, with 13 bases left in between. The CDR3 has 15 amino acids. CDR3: CASSTDTVYTGELFF. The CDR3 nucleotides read TGTGCCAGCAGCACGGACACGGTATACACCGGGGAGCTGTTTTTT.

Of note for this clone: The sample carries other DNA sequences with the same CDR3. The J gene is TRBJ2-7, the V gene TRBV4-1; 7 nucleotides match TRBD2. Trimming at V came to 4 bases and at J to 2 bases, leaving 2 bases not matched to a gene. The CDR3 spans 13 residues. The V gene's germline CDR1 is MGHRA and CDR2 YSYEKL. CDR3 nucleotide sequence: TGCGCCAGCAGCCCGGGACTAACCTACGAGCAGTACTTC. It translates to CASSPGLTYEQYF.

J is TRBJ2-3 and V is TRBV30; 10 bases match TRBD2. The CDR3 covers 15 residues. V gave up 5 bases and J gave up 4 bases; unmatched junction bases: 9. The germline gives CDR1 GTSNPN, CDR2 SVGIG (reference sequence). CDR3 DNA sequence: TGTGCCTGGTCCTGGACTAGCGGTGAATCAGATACGCAGTATTTT. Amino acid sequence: CAWSWTSGESDTQYF.